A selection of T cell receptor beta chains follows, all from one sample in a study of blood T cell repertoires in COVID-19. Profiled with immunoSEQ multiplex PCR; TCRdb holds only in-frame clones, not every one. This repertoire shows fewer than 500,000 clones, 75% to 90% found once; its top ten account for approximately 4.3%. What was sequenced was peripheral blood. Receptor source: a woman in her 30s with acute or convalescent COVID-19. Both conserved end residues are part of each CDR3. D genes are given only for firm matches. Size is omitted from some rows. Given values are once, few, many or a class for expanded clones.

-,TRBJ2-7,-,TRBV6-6,TGTGCCAGCAGTTACCCGTCACGGGAGCAGTACTTC,CASSYPSREQYF
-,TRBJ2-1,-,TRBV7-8,TGTGCCACCGTAATACCGGGACTGGGCCCCAATGAGCAGTTCTTC,CATVIPGLGPNEQFF
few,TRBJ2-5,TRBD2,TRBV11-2,TGTGCCAGCAGCCCTAGCGGGGGGGGAGAGACCCAGTACTTC,CASSPSGGGETQYF
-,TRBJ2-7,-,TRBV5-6,TGTGCCAGCAGCTTCTGGGGTTCTAGGGAGATCTACGAGCAGTACTTC,CASSFWGSREIYEQYF
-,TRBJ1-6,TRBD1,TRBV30,TGTGCCTGGAGCCGGACAGGGTCAAATTCACCCCTCCACTTT,CAWSRTGSNSPLHF
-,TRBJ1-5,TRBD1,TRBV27,TGTGCCAGCAGCCCCGGGACAGGGTTCGATCAGCCCCAGCATTTT,CASSPGTGFDQPQHF
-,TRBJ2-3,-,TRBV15,TGTGCCACCAGCAGAGATACGAAACCACGGTCTCAGTATTTT,CATSRDTKPRSQYF
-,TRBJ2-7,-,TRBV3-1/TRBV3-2,TGTGCCAGCAGCCAAGTCTCGGTCTACGAGCAGTACTTC,CASSQVSVYEQYF
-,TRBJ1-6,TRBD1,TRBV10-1,TGCGCCAGCAGTCGGGACAGCTTTTCACCCCTCCACTTT,CASSRDSFSPLHF
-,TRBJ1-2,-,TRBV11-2,TGTGCCAGCAGCGCTACAGGGTATGGCTACACCTTC,CASSATGYGYTF
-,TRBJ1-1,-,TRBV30,TGTGCCTGGATGGGCAAGAACACTGAAGCTTTCTTT,CAWMGKNTEAFF
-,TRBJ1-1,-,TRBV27,TGTGCCAGCAGCCAGACCGGGGGGACGACTGAAGCTTTCTTT,CASSQTGGTTEAFF
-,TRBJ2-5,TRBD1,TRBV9,TGTGCCAGCAGCGTAGATTACACAGGGGGGCTACAAGAGACCCAGTACTTC,CASSVDYTGGLQETQYF
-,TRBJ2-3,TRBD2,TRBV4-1,TGCGCCAGCAGCCAAGATATTAATAGCGGGGGGTCAGATACGCAGTATTTT,CASSQDINSGGSDTQYF
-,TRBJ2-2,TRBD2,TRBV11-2,TGTGCCAGCAGCTCCACCATGAGGAGGCGGGGGATCACCGGGGAGCTGTTTTTT,CASSSTMRRRGITGELFF
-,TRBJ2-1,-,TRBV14,TGTGCCAGCAGCCAAAGTCCACAGGGTTGGAATGAGCAGTTCTTC,CASSQSPQGWNEQFF
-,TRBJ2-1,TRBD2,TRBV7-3,TGTGCCAGCAGCTTAAGCACTAGCGGCTACAATGAGCAGTTCTTC,CASSLSTSGYNEQFF
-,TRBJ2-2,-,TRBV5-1,TGCGCCAGCAGCCATTTGACAGAAAACACCGGGGAGCTGTTTTTT,CASSHLTENTGELFF
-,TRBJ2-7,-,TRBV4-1,TGCGCCAGCAGCCAAGCCGGAGGAAATGAGCGCGAGCAGTACTTC,CASSQAGGNEREQYF
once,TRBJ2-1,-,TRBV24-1,TGTGCCACCAGTGCCGGTTACAATGAGCAGTTCTTC,CATSAGYNEQFF
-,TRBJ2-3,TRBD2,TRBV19,TGTGCCAGTAGTATAGCCATACTAGCGGGGAGCACAGATACGCAGTATTTT,CASSIAILAGSTDTQYF
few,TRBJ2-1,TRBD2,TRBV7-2,TGTGCCAGCAGCTTGGGACTAGCGAGCAATGAGCAGTTCTTC,CASSLGLASNEQFF
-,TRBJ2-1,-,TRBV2,TGTGCCAGCAGCCCCCAGGGGCGACTAGCTAGTGAGCAGTTCTTC,CASSPQGRLASEQFF
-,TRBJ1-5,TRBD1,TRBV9,TGTGCCAGCAGCGGAGGGACAGGGGCGAATCAGCCCCAGCATTTT,CASSGGTGANQPQHF
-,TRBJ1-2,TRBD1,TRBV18,TGTGCCAGCTCACCTGGGACAGGGGGCCCTGGCTACACCTTC,CASSPGTGGPGYTF
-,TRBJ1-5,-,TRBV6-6,TGTGCCAGCAACACCGACAAGTATAGCAATCAGCCCCAGCATTTT,CASNTDKYSNQPQHF
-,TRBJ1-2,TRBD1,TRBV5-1,TGCGCCAGCAGCTCCCGTGACAGGGGGCCGGATGGCTACACCTTC,CASSSRDRGPDGYTF
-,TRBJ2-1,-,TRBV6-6,TGTGCCAGCAGTAGCCAGGACAGCTACAATGAGCAGTTCTTC,CASSSQDSYNEQFF
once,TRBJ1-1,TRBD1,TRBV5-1,TGCGCCAGCAGCTTGGTCACAGGGGTCAGAGGCACTGAAGCTTTCTTT,CASSLVTGVRGTEAFF
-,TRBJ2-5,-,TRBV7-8,TGTGCCAGCAGCTTAATCCCCTTGGCGGGGGCCATTCAAGAGACCCAGTACTTC,CASSLIPLAGAIQETQYF
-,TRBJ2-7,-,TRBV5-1,TGCGCCAGCAGCCCCGATCCTCACAAAGCGGGCGAGCAGTACTTC,CASSPDPHKAGEQYF
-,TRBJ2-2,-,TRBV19,TGTGCCAGTAGCGCCGACAGCACCGGGGAGCTGTTTTTT,CASSADSTGELFF
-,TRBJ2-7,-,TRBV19,TGTGCCAGTAGTATCTCAAGCGGCGACGGAGGCTACGAGCAGTACTTC,CASSISSGDGGYEQYF
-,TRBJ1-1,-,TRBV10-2,TGCGCCAGCGTAGCGGGATCGGGGCCGGAGGCTTTCTTT,CASVAGSGPEAFF
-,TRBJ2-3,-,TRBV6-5,TGTGCCAGCACCGAATATATCAGAAGCACAGATACGCAGTATTTT,CASTEYIRSTDTQYF
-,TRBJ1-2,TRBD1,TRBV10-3,TGTGCCATCAGTGATCGCCTGGGACAGGGGGACCTCTATGGCTACACCTTC,CAISDRLGQGDLYGYTF
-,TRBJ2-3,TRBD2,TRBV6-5,TGTGCCAGCGCCGGGACTAGCGGGGGGAATACGCAGTATTTT,CASAGTSGGNTQYF
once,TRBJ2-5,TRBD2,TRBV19,TGTGCCAGTAGTATCTCTAGCGGGGTAGGAGAGACCCAGTACTTC,CASSISSGVGETQYF
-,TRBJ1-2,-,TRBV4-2,TGTGCCAGCAGGGCATCTAACTATGGCTACACCTTC,CASRASNYGYTF
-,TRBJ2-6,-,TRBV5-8,TGTGCCAGCAGCCTGGTTACAGGATACATCTCTGGGGCCAACGTCCTGACTTTC,CASSLVTGYISGANVLTF
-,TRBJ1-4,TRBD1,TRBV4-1,TGCGCCAGCAGCCTCCAGGACAGGGGCAATGAAAAACTGTTTTTT,CASSLQDRGNEKLFF
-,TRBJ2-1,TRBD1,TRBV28,TGTGCCAGCAACCTGGACAGGGAAGTGAATGAGCAGTTCTTC,CASNLDREVNEQFF
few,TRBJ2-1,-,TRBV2,TGTGCCAGCAGTGATCAACTACTACTAGTTGAGCAGTTCTTC,CASSDQLLLVEQFF
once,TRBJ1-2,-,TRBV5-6,TGTGCCAGCAGCTTGGTTGATGGGGAGTATGGCTACACCTTC,CASSLVDGEYGYTF
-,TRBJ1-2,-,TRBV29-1,TGCAGCGTTGAAGATCAAGCACAGGACGGTGGCTACACCTTC,CSVEDQAQDGGYTF
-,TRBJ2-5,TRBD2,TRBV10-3,TGTGCCATCAGTGAGTCGACGGGGGGGTCCGTTCAAGAGACCCAGTACTTC,CAISESTGGSVQETQYF
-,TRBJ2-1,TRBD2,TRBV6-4,TGTGCCAGCAGTGACCCGAAGAGAACCGGGACTAGCGGGGGGAGCTCCTACAATGAGCAGTTCTTC,CASSDPKRTGTSGGSSYNEQFF
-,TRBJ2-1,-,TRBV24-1,TGTGCCACCAGTGAAGACACCTACAATGAGCAGTTCTTC,CATSEDTYNEQFF
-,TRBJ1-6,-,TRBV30,TGTGCCTGGAATTTAATCTATAATTCACCCCTCCACTTT,CAWNLIYNSPLHF
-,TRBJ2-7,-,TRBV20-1,TGCAGTGCTCAGGGGAAGGGCGAGCAGTACTTC,CSAQGKGEQYF
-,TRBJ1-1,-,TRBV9,TGTGCCAGCAGCGTAGCCGGGAGGAACACTGAAGCTTTCTTT,CASSVAGRNTEAFF
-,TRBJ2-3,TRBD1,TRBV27,TGTGCCAGCACCGTACAGGGGTCTGGCACAGATACGCAGTATTTT,CASTVQGSGTDTQYF
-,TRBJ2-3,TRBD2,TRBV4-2,TGTGCCAGCAGCCAAGAGCGGGGGGGACCCACAGATACGCAGTATTTT,CASSQERGGPTDTQYF
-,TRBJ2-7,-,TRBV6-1,TGTGCCAGCAGTGAACAGTCCACCGTTGTTTACGAGCAGTACTTC,CASSEQSTVVYEQYF
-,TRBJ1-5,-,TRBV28,TGTGCCAGCAGCGTTATAGATAGCAATCAGCCCCAGCATTTT,CASSVIDSNQPQHF